This TCR beta chain originates from a study of cytomegalovirus exposure and HLA in healthy donors. Study-level background: Genotyping showed 75% to 90% of approximately 430 donors falling in the Caucasian-associated ancestry cluster.

Trimming removed 0 bases from V and 3 bases from J; junction bases left unmatched: 5. CDR1 and CDR2 (germline): SGHRS, YFSETQ. The CDR3 runs 15 residues. Regarding this clone: The antigen is not known.

General observations from the study: Three chains tied to CMV proved CMV antigen-specific in vitro. Later, an analysis showed that TCR beta chains associated with HLA were more clonally expanded than others that were equally common. Researchers catalogued about 150 TCR beta chains as cytomegalovirus-associated.

The study ran its PCR with 60 Vbeta and 13 Jbeta primers. Assay used: immunoSEQ multiplex PCR; TCRdb lists only in-frame clones, some missing. The data show about 130,000 clones, roughly 17% seen once. The receptor was derived from a female donor in good health and CMV-seropositive. The sequencing sample was made of PBMCs. V and J are TRBV5-1 and TRBJ2-7; 8 nucleotides align to TRBD1. Here the CDR3 reads CASSLAQGVIYEQYF. CDR3 DNA: TGCGCCAGCAGCTTGGCACAGGGGGTAATCTACGAGCAGTACTTC.